Listed here are 5 T cell receptor beta chains from one sample, sequenced in a study of sequential checkpoint blockade in melanoma. Some clones are missing from TCRdb's copy, which holds only in-frame ones; the method was immunoSEQ multiplex PCR. The data contain around 21,000 clones, more than 80% of them singletons. The sample's treatment: randomized to nivolumab then ipilimumab (arm A) or the reverse (arm B). Specimen: CD8+ T cells sorted from blood (inferred from file names), collected from a patient given nivolumab and ipilimumab in sequence. These receptors were collected from a human donor with melanoma.

This clone was counted a few times. This chain uses TRBV19 with TRBJ2-2, with a weak D call TRBD2 (6 bases). CDR3 size: 15 residues. With 7 bases removed from V and 1 base from J, the gap between germline ends came to 13 bases. The V gene's germline CDR1 is LNHDA and CDR2 SQIVND (reference sequence). The CDR3 DNA follows: TGTGCCAGTACCGCCTGGGGGGAGAACACCGGGGAGCTGTTTTTT. Amino acids: CASTAWGENTGELFF.

The chain combines TRBV2 with TRBJ1-1; TRBD1 agrees at 8 bases. Looked up from germline, CDR1 is SNHLY and CDR2 is FYNNEI. There are 16 residues in the CDR3. The ends lost 5 bases at V and 5 bases at J; junction bases unmatched: 13. CDR3 coding DNA: TGTGCCAGCAGTATTCGACGTGACAGGGGCCTGACTGAAGCTTTCTTT. Translation gives CASSIRRDRGLTEAFF.

The chain employs TRBV28 and TRBJ1-3; 10 bases align to TRBD1. Germline V gives CDR1 MDHEN, CDR2 SYDVKM. V shed 5 bases, J shed 5 bases, and the junction held 12 bases outside the gene matches. The CDR3 is made up of 17 amino acids. The CDR3 DNA follows: TGTGCCAGCAGTACCGGGACAGGGGCCCACACCCGAAACACCATATATTTT. Protein product: CASSTGTGAHTRNTIYF.

This clone was observed a single time. The rearrangement links TRBV27 to TRBJ1-5; no firm D call. The CDR3 has 14 residues. Germline V lookup: CDR1 MNHEY, CDR2 SMNVEV (reference sequence). Trimming removed 2 bases at V and 4 bases at J, with 9 bases between. The CDR3 DNA reads as TGTGCCAGCAGTTTAACACAGACAAATCAGCCCCAGCATTTT. Amino acid sequence: CASSLTQTNQPQHF.

This sequence joins TRBV27 and TRBJ2-7; weak D call: TRBD2 (6 bases). Trimming stripped 3 bases from V and 7 bases from J, with 16 bases between. The CDR3 runs to 14 residues. The germline V gene has CDR1 MNHEY and CDR2 SMNVEV (reference sequence). CDR3: CASSFGRGLGEQYF. DNA for the CDR3: TGTGCCAGCAGTTTTGGACGGGGGTTGGGGGAGCAGTACTTC.